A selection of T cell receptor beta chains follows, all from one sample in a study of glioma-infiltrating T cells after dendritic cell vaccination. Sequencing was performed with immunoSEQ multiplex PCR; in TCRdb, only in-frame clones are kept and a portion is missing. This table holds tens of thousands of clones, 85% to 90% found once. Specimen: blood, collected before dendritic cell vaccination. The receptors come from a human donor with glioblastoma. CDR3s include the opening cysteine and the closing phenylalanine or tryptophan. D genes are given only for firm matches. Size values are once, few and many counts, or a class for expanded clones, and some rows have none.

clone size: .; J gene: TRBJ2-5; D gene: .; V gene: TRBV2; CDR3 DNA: TGTGCCAGCAAGGGGCAGGGATCAGCCAAAGAGACCCAGTACTTC; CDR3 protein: CASKGQGSAKETQYF
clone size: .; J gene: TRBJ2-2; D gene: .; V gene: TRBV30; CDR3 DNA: TGTGCCTGGAGTGCAGGAAGCGCGGGCACCGGGGAGCTGTTTTTT; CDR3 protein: CAWSAGSAGTGELFF
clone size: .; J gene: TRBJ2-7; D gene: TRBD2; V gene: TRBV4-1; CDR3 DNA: TGCGCCAGCAGCCAAGGGTTGGCGGGGGGGCCTTACGAGCAGTACTTC; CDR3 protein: CASSQGLAGGPYEQYF
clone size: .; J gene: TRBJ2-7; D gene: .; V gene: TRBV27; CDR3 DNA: TGTGCCAGCAGTTTTGGAGTTGCCGGATTTTACGAGCAGTACTTC; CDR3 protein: CASSFGVAGFYEQYF
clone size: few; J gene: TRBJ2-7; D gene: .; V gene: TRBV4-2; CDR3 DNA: TGTGCCAGCAGCCAAGGGCCCCAGGCCGGCTACGAGCAGTACTTC; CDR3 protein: CASSQGPQAGYEQYF
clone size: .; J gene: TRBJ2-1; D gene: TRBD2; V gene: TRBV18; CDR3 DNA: TGTGCCAGCTCACCTGGACTAGCCGGATACAATGAGCAGTTCTTC; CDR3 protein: CASSPGLAGYNEQFF
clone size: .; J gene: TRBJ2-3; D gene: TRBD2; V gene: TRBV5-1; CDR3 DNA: TGCGCCAGCAGCCTGCATAAGGGACTAGCGGGCGCTAGCACAGATACGCAGTATTTT; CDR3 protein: CASSLHKGLAGASTDTQYF
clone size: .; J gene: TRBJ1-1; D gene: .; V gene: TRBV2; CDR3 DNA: TGTGCCAGACCCCTTGCCCGGAGGGTTGAGAACACTGAAGCTTTCTTT; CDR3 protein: CARPLARRVENTEAFF
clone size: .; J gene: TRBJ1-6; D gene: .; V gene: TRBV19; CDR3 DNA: TGTGCCAGTAGTACCCAGGGTACTAATTCACCCCTCCACTTT; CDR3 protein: CASSTQGTNSPLHF
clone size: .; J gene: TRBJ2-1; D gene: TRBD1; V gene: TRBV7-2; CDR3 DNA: TGTGCCAGCAGCCGCACAGGGGGTGGATACAATGAGCAGTTCTTC; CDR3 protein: CASSRTGGGYNEQFF
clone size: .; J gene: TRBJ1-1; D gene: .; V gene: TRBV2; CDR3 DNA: TGTGCCAGCAGTGTTGAGGGGAACACTGAAGCTTTCTTT; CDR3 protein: CASSVEGNTEAFF
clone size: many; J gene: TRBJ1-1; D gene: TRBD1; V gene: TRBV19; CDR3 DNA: TGTGCCAGTAGTAACCACCTAGGACAGGGTGGGACTGAAGCTTTCTTT; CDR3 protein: CASSNHLGQGGTEAFF
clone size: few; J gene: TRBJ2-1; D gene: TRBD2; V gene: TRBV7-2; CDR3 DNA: TGTGCCAGCAGCGCCCCCGGGACTAGCGGATACAATGAGCAGTTCTTC; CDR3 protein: CASSAPGTSGYNEQFF
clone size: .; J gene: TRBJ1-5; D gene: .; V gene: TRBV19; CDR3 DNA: TGTGCCAGTAATTCCTATAGCAATCAGCCCCAGCATTTT; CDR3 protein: CASNSYSNQPQHF
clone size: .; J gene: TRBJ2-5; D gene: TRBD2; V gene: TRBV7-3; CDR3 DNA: TGTGCCAGCAGCTCGAGCGGGAGCGGGGAGACCCAGTACTTC; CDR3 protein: CASSSSGSGETQYF
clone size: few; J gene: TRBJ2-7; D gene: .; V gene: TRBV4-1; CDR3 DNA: TGCGCCAGCAGCCAAACTATGACCCTCTACGAGCAGTACTTC; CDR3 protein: CASSQTMTLYEQYF
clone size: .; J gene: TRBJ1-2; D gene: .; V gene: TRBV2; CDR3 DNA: TGTGCCAGCAGTGAAGCGGGGGGTGGCTACACCTTC; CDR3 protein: CASSEAGGGYTF
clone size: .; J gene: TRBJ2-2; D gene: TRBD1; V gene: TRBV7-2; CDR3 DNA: TGTGCCACCCGATCGGACGCCAAGACAGGGGGCAACACCGGGGAGCTGTTTTTT; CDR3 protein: CATRSDAKTGGNTGELFF
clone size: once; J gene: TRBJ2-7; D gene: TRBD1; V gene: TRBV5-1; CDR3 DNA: TGCGCCAGCAGCCCGACTTCCGGGACAGGGAGGCCCTACGAGCAGTACTTC; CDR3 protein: CASSPTSGTGRPYEQYF
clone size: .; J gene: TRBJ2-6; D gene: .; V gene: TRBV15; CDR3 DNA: TGTGCCACCAGCAGGGCCAGGGGTTCTGGGGCCAACGTCCTGACTTTC; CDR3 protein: CATSRARGSGANVLTF
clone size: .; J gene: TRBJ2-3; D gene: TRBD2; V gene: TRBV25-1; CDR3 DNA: TGTGCCAGCAGTGAGGGGACTAGCGGGAGTCCCGGGGATACGCAGTATTTT; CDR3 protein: CASSEGTSGSPGDTQYF
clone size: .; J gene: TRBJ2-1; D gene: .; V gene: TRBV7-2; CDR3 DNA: TGTGCCAGCAGCGATTCTAGTAACAATGAGCAGTTCTTC; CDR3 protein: CASSDSSNNEQFF
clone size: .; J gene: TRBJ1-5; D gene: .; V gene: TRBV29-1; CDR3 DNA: TGCAGCGCTCACTCGAATTACAGGCAGCCCCAGCATTTT; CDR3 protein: CSAHSNYRQPQHF
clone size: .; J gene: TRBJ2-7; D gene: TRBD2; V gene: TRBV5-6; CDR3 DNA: TGTGCCAGCAGCTTGCTCGTCGGGCGGGGGGCCTACGAGCAGTACTTC; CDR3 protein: CASSLLVGRGAYEQYF
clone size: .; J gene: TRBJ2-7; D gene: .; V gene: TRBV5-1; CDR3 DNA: TGCGCCAGCAGCTTGGAGGCAGGGTACTACGAGCAGTACTTC; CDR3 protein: CASSLEAGYYEQYF
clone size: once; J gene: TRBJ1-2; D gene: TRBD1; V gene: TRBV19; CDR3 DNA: TGTGCCAGTAGTGCCCGACAGGGAGTAAATTATGGCTACACCTTC; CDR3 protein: CASSARQGVNYGYTF
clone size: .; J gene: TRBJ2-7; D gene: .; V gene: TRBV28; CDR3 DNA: TGTGCCAGCAGCCTCCCGTACGACAACGAGCAGTACTTC; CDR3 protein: CASSLPYDNEQYF
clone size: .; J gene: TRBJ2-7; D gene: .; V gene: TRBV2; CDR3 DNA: TGTGCCAGGCAAGCAGGACAAGAGACCTACGAGCAGTACTTC; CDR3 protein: CARQAGQETYEQYF
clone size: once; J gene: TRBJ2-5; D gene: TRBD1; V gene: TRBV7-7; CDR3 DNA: TGTGCCAGCAGCCCAGTAGGACAGGGGGTGGAGACCCAGTACTTC; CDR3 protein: CASSPVGQGVETQYF
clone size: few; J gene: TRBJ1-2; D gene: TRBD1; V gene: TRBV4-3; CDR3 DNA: TGCGCCAGCAGCCAAGATGGCAGGGGGCGATCGTACACCTTC; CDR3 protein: CASSQDGRGRSYTF
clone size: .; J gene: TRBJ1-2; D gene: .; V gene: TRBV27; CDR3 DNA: TGTGCCAGCAGTTTCCGGGGAACCTCTGGCTACACCTTC; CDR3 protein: CASSFRGTSGYTF
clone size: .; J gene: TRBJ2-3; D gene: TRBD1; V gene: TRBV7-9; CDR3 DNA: TGTGCCAGCAGCTTCAGTCGTGACAGGGGGTCTGGACGAGATACGCAGTATTTT; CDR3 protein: CASSFSRDRGSGRDTQYF
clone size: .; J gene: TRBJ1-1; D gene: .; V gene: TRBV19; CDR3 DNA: TGTGCCAGTAGTGAGCAAAAGAACACTGAAGCTTTCTTT; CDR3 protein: CASSEQKNTEAFF
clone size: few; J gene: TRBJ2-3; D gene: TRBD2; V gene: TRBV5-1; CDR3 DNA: TGCGCCAGCAGCTTGCAAACGGGGGGGCGGGGTACAGATACGCAGTATTTT; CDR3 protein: CASSLQTGGRGTDTQYF
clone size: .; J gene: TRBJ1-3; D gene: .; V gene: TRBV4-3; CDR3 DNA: TGCGCCAGCAGCCAAGAACATTCCTCTGGAAACACCATATATTTT; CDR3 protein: CASSQEHSSGNTIYF
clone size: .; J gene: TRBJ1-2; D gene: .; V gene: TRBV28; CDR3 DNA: TGTGCCAGCAGTTTCCCCCTGAAGGGGAATAGCTATGGCTACACCTTC; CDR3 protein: CASSFPLKGNSYGYTF
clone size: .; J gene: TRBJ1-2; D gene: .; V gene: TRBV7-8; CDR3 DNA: TGTGCCAGCAGCTTAGCACTGAGTAACTATGGCTACACCTTC; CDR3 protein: CASSLALSNYGYTF
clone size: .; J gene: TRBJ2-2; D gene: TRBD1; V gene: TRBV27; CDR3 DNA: TGTGCCAGCAGTTTACCCGGGACAGGAGGGGCCGGGGAGCTGTTTTTT; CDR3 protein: CASSLPGTGGAGELFF
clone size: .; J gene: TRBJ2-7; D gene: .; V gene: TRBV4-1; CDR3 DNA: TGCGCCAGCAGCCAAGGTTGGGGGGACGAGCAGTACTTC; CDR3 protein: CASSQGWGDEQYF
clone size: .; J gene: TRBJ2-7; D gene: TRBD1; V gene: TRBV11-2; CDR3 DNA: TGTGCCAGCAGCCCGCGGGACAGGGGGCGTTATGGGGACGAGCAGTACTTC; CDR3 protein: CASSPRDRGRYGDEQYF
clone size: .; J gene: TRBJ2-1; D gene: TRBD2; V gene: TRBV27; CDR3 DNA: TGTGCCAGCAGTCCGACTCGACTAGCGGGAGGCCACAATGAGCAGTTCTTC; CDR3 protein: CASSPTRLAGGHNEQFF
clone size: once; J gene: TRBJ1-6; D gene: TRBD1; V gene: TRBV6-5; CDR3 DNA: TGTGCCAGCAGTGGACAGGGATATAATTCACCCCTCCACTTT; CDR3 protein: CASSGQGYNSPLHF
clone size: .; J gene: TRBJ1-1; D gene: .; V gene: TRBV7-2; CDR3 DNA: TGTGCCAGCAGCTTAGTGGAGGGGCCATCTGAAGCTTTCTTT; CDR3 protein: CASSLVEGPSEAFF
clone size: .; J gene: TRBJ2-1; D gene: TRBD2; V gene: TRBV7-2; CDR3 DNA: TGTGCCAGCAGCTTAGCAGGACTAGCACATGAGCAGTTCTTC; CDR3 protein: CASSLAGLAHEQFF
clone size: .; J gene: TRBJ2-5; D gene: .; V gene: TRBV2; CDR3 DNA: TGTGCCAGCAGTGAAACAGAAGAGACCCAGTACTTC; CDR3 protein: CASSETEETQYF
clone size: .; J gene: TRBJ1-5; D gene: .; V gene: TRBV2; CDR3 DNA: TGTGCCAGCAGTCCAAGGGTTCAGGGAGGAGGCCAGCCCCAGCATTTT; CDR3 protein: CASSPRVQGGGQPQHF
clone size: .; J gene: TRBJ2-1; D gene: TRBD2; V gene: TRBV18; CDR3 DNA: TGTGCCAGCTCACCTCTAGCGGGGGCATTTTACAATGAGCAGTTCTTC; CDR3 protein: CASSPLAGAFYNEQFF
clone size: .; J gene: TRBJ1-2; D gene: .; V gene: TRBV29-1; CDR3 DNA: TGCAGCGATACGGACAGCTTGACTGGCTACACCTTC; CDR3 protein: CSDTDSLTGYTF
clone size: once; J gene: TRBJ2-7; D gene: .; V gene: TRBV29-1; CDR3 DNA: TGCAGCGTTGAAGAGTCGCCTCTCGGCGAGCAGTACTTC; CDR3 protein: CSVEESPLGEQYF
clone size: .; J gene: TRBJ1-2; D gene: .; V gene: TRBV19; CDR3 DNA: TGTGCCAGTAGTATAGCAGCGGAGTATGGCTACACCTTC; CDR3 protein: CASSIAAEYGYTF
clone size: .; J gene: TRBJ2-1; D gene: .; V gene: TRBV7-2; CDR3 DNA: TGTGCCAGCAGCCACCCAGTGACAGGCTACAATGAGCAGTTCTTC; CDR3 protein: CASSHPVTGYNEQFF
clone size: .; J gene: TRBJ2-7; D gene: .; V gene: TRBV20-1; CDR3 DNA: TGCAGTGCTAGTTCTTACGAGCAGTACTTC; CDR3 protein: CSASSYEQYF
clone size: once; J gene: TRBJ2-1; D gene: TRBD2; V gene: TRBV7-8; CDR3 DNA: TGTGCCAGCAGCTTCCCACTTCAGCGGGGGGGCCGGGACAATGAGCAGTTCTTC; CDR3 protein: CASSFPLQRGGRDNEQFF
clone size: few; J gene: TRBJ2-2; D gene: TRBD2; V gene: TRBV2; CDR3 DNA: TGTGCCAGCAGTGAATCAGCGGGAGGCTCGAACACCGGGGAGCTGTTTTTT; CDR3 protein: CASSESAGGSNTGELFF
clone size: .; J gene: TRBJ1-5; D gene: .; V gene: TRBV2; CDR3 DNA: TGTGCCAGCAGCGTTACCGGGACATCCCTTCAGCCCCAGCATTTT; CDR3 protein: CASSVTGTSLQPQHF
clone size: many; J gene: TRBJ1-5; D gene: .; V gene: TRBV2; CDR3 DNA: TGTGCCAGCAGTGGTGCGGGATTCAGCAATCAGCCCCAGCATTTT; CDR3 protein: CASSGAGFSNQPQHF
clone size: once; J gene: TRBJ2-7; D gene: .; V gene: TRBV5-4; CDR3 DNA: TGTGCCAGCAGCTTGGTTCAGGGCTCCTACGAGCAGTACTTC; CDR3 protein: CASSLVQGSYEQYF